This TCR beta chain was profiled in a study of blood T cells in healthy people across ages. The CDR3 has 13 amino acids. Deletions cut 7 bases from V and 0 bases from J, with 9 bases between. This clonotype occurred a few times. With a J-beta primer mix and a sample-barcoded 5' primer, a second PCR ran 7 to 11 cycles. TCRdb used MiXCR to reprocess the 5' RACE reads, holding one entry per CDR3 protein. This table has 1.5 million to 2 million distinct CDR3 sequences, 28% appearing once. Sequencing was carried out using blood. V usage is TRBV12-3 or TRBV12-4 and J usage is TRBJ1-2; no clear D gene. The TCR comes from a woman younger than 45 in good health. The CDR3 sequence is CASTPGPNYGYTF. As DNA, the CDR3 is TGTGCCAGCACGCCTGGACCTAACTATGGCTACACCTTC.